This is a list of T cell receptor beta chains from one sample in a study of cytomegalovirus exposure and HLA in healthy donors. Assay: immunoSEQ multiplex PCR; the TCRdb copy retains only in-frame clones and omits some. The sample lists around 97,000 clones, around 60% occurring once. Sequenced sample: PBMCs. These receptors came from a woman aged 50 to 60 in good health and CMV-seronegative. Both conserved end residues are part of each CDR3. The D gene is left open where the match is weak. Clone size is stated in some rows and not others, as once, few, many or a class when expanded.

>TRBJ1-2|TRBV11-2|NA|NA
CASSSLRTGRDGYTF
TGTGCCAGCAGCTCTTTACGAACAGGGAGGGATGGCTACACCTTC
>TRBJ2-7|TRBV6-6|NA|NA
CASSSTSSYEQYF
TGTGCCAGCAGTTCCACCAGTTCCTACGAGCAGTACTTC
>TRBJ1-1|TRBV5-1|NA|NA
CASSFNKNTEAFF
TGCGCCAGCAGCTTTAATAAGAACACTGAAGCTTTCTTT
>TRBJ1-4|TRBV27|NA|medium-sized
CASSLFPERGDRGEEKLFF
TGTGCCAGCAGTTTATTCCCAGAAAGGGGAGATCGGGGGGAGGAAAAACTGTTTTTT
>TRBJ2-3|TRBV29-1|TRBD2|NA
CSVEEQLAGVDTQYF
TGCAGCGTTGAAGAACAACTAGCGGGAGTAGATACGCAGTATTTT
>TRBJ1-5|TRBV5-8|TRBD1|NA
CASSPIGQGAGQPQHF
TGTGCCAGCAGCCCAATCGGACAGGGGGCAGGCCAGCCCCAGCATTTT
>TRBJ2-5|TRBV7-8|NA|NA
CASSQLASETQYF
TGTGCCAGCAGCCAACTAGCTTCGGAGACCCAGTACTTC
>TRBJ1-2|TRBV19|TRBD1|NA
CASRDGTANYGYTF
TGTGCCAGTAGAGACGGGACAGCTAACTATGGCTACACCTTC
>TRBJ2-7|TRBV2|TRBD2|NA
CASSPAGGYEQYF
TGTGCCAGCAGTCCCGCGGGAGGCTACGAGCAGTACTTC
>TRBJ2-2|TRBV4-3|TRBD2|NA
CASSQEIRSGSSGGELFF
TGCGCCAGCAGCCAAGAAATTCGGAGCGGGAGTTCCGGCGGGGAGCTGTTTTTT